What follows is one TCR beta chain and its context. The antigen is unknown. Pooled samples include second doses given at about 4 or 12 weeks. The data belong to a study of T cell responses to AZD1222 COVID-19 vaccine. Study-wide results and caveats: None of the repertoires were sampled until the peak T cell response had passed. Reports say nearly half of spike-specific TCRs go after unmutated variant regions. The span of vaccine-associated CD4 TCRs extended across spike, with dominance at 160-218 and 743-854.

Some clones are missing from TCRdb's copy, which holds only in-frame ones; the method was immunoSEQ multiplex PCR. The sample lists about 130,000 clones, nearly 90% seen once, with roughly a tenth in the top ten. This clonotype was obtained from an adult who received the AZD1222 COVID-19 vaccine. Here the sequenced sample was peripheral blood, taken 28 days after the second AZD1222 dose.

The CDR3 sequence is CASSRLGVVTEAFF. CDR3 in DNA: TGTGCCAGCAGTCGGCTTGGTGTGGTTACTGAAGCTTTCTTT. The chain links TRBV6-5 to TRBJ1-1; no definite D call. Germline values: CDR1 MNHEY, CDR2 SVGAGI. V lost 5 bases and J lost 5, with 15 bases in between. The CDR3 spans 14 residues.